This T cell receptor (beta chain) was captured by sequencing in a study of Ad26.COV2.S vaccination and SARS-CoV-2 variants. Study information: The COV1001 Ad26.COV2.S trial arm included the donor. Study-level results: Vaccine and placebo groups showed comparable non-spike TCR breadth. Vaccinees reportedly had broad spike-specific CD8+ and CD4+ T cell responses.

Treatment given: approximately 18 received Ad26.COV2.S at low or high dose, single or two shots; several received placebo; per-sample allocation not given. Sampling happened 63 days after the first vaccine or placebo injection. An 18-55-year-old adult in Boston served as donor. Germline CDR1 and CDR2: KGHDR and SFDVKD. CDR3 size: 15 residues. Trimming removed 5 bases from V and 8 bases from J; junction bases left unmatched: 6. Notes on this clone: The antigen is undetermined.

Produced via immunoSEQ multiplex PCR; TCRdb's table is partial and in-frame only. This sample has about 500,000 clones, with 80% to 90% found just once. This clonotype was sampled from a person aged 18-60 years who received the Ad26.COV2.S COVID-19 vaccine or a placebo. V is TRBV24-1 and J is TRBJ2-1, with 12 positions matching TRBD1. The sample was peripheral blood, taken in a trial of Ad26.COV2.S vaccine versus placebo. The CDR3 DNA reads TGTGCCACCAGTGGGTCGGGACAGGGGGCCTATGAGCAGTTCTTC. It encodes CATSGSGQGAYEQFF.